Listed here are 10 T cell receptor beta chains from one sample, sequenced in a study of neoadjuvant nivolumab and ipilimumab in lung cancer. Clones were sequenced by immunoSEQ multiplex PCR, and TCRdb holds only the in-frame ones, with some missing. The repertoire holds roughly 19,000 clones, with 76% as singletons. This sample comprised tumor tissue, obtained after neoadjuvant nivolumab, alone or with ipilimumab, at or shortly before surgery. These receptors were obtained from an adult with non-small cell lung cancer.

This chain uses TRBV2 with TRBJ2-1; D is uncertain. The CDR3 is 11 residues long. CDR1 SNHLY and CDR2 FYNNEI come from the germline V gene. The germline V and J ends were trimmed by 1 base and 9 bases, with 4 bases remaining between them. This chain's CDR3 is CASSEGFEQFF. The CDR3 DNA reads as TGTGCCAGCAGTGAAGGATTTGAGCAGTTCTTC.

This clone was counted a few times. This chain uses TRBV5-4 with TRBJ1-1, with D uncertain. V was pared by 4 bases and J by 0 bases, with 7 bases between. CDR1 SGHNT and CDR2 YYREEE come from the germline V gene (reference sequence). The CDR3 is 13 amino acids. CDR3 in DNA: TGTGCCAGCAGCCAAGACATGAACACTGAAGCTTTCTTT. Translated: CASSQDMNTEAFF.

The rearrangement joins TRBV7-9 to TRBJ1-2, with 8 positions matching TRBD1. This CDR3 contains 14 residues. Germline CDR1 reads SEHNR; CDR2 reads FQNEAQ (reference sequence). The trim removed 4 bases at V and 6 bases at J, leaving 7 bases unmatched. The CDR3 sequence is CASSSRTGSNGYTF. The CDR3 bases are TGTGCCAGCAGCTCCAGGACAGGGTCGAATGGCTACACCTTC.

The chain employs TRBV5-6 and TRBJ2-2; 15 bases align to TRBD2. This CDR3 spans 18 amino acids. CDR1 is SGHDT, CDR2 YYEEEE, per germline. V was clipped by 3 bases and J by 6 bases; unmatched bases: 9. CDR3 sequence reads: CASSYRTSGRAVAGELFF. CDR3 bases: TGTGCCAGCAGCTACCGGACTAGCGGGAGGGCCGTCGCCGGGGAGCTGTTTTTT.

In its sample, this clone ranks as medium-sized. The chain has TRBV5-1 and TRBJ2-7; 9 nucleotides agree with TRBD1. The CDR3 is 14 residues long. Losses at the gene ends were 0 bases for V and 6 bases for J; bases not matched to a gene: 4. Germline V gives CDR1 SGHRS, CDR2 YFSETQ. The CDR3 nucleotides are TGCGCCAGCAGCTTGGTGGACAGGGGTGGCGAGCAGTACTTC. It codes for CASSLVDRGGEQYF.

The rearrangement joins TRBV29-1 to TRBJ2-3, with 7 bases matching TRBD2. The CDR3 loop spans 15 amino acids. V was pared by 1 base and J by 1 base, with 5 bases of the junction left unmatched. CDR1 and CDR2 from the germline V gene are SQVTM and ANQGSEA. The CDR3 region is CSVEGAGPGTDTQYF. CDR3 bases: TGCAGCGTTGAAGGAGCGGGACCGGGCACAGATACGCAGTATTTT.

The chain joins TRBV6-5 to TRBJ2-7; 13 nucleotides agree with TRBD2. CDR1 MNHEY and CDR2 SVGAGI come from the germline V gene. V gave up 2 bases and J gave up 4 bases; unmatched junction bases: 5. The CDR3 totals 16 residues. The CDR3 sequence is CASSYRTSGRGYEQYF. The CDR3 nucleotides read TGTGCCAGCAGTTACCGAACTAGCGGGAGGGGGTACGAGCAGTACTTC.

The CDR3 DNA follows: TGTGCCAGCAGCCAATATAGCAATCAGCCCCAGCATTTT. It is translated as CASSQYSNQPQHF. The chain carries TRBV14 and TRBJ1-5; D unclear. With 2 bases removed from V and 0 bases from J, the gap between germline ends came to 2 bases. The CDR3 runs to 13 residues. The germline gives CDR1 SGHDN, CDR2 FVKESK.

In this sample, this clone turned up a few times. The V and J genes are TRBV5-4 and TRBJ1-1; D is ambiguous. The germline V and J ends were trimmed by 5 bases and 7 bases, with 15 bases remaining between them. CDR3 length: 13 residues. Germline values: CDR1 SGHNT, CDR2 YYREEE (reference sequence). As DNA, the CDR3 is TGTGCCAGCAGTATAACCGGCCTCCATGAAGCTTTCTTT. It translates to CASSITGLHEAFF.

This chain connects TRBV20-1 to TRBJ1-1; D call uncertain. Trimming removed 3 bases at V and 8 bases at J, with 7 bases between. The CDR3 extends over 10 amino acids. Germline V gives CDR1 DFQATT, CDR2 SNEGSKA (reference sequence). In nucleotides, the CDR3 is TGCAGTGCTAGCCGGGCGGAAGCTTTCTTT. Translation gives CSASRAEAFF.